The next 30 T cell receptor beta chains were all read from a single sample in a study of blood T cells in healthy people across ages (dated by TCRdb to between 2015 and 2016). Libraries were constructed by 5' RACE. TCRdb names Illumina HiSeq 2500 as the instrument used. A second about 6 to 11 cycle PCR used a sample-barcoded 5' primer and a J-beta primer mix. The raw public reads went through TCRdb reprocessing: fastp at Q25, MiXCR clone calling, in-frame beta chains kept. CDR3 protein sequences are deduplicated, and each keeps its most common genes and DNA. This sample lists over 1.5 million distinct CDR3 sequences; just under 50% were detected once. The ten largest clonotypes hold approximately 2.1% of the sample. Sequenced material: blood. All receptors derive from a woman in her forties in good health.

The gene calls are TRBV9 and TRBJ2-3, with D possibly matching TRBD2 (5 bases). CDR1 SGDLS and CDR2 YYNGEE come from the germline V gene. The V gene lost 0 bases and the J gene lost 0 bases, with 11 bases spanning the gap. This CDR3 region has 16 residues. CDR3 coding DNA: TGTGCCAGCAGCGTAGGGACTCTCCCTAGCACAGATACGCAGTATTTT. Its protein product is CASSVGTLPSTDTQYF.

This chain joins TRBV6-2 or TRBV6-3 and TRBJ2-4; D tentatively fits TRBD1 or TRBD2 (5 bases each). The J call is in doubt because the DNA end fits TRBJ2-7 better. Germline CDR1 is MNHEY and CDR2 is SVGEGT. CDR3 length: 15 residues. In DNA form, the CDR3 reads TGTGCCAGCTTGGGCCGCCGGGACCGACCCTACGAGCAGTACTTC. Encoded protein: CASLGRRDRPYEQYF.

V is TRBV20-1 and J is TRBJ1-2; D may be TRBD1 (6 bases). The CDR3 has 16 amino acids. Germline loops: CDR1 DFQATT, CDR2 SNEGSKA (reference sequence). V lost 6 bases to trimming and J lost 6 bases, with 26 bases between them. CDR3 DNA: TGCAGTGCGTCTCAGGGGAGGGCGGGGGCACCTAATGGCTACACCTTC. Translated, it gives CSASQGRAGAPNGYTF.

V and J are TRBV6-5 and TRBJ2-1, with TRBD1 matching over 10 bases. CDR1 MNHEY and CDR2 SVGAGI come from the germline V gene. The V segment lost 7 bases and the J segment 5 bases; nucleotides outside the gene matches: 11. The CDR3 has 16 amino acids. The CDR3 region is CASTRGLGTGDNEQFF. The CDR3 coding sequence is TGTGCCAGCACCCGCGGCCTGGGGACAGGGGACAATGAGCAGTTCTTC.

The chain uses TRBV29-1 and TRBJ2-7, with 9 bases lining up with TRBD1. The CDR3 is 15 residues long. In germline, CDR1 is SQVTM, CDR2 ANQGSEA. The V segment lost 6 bases and the J segment 4 bases; nucleotides outside the gene matches: 13. The CDR3 DNA sequence: TGCAGCGTGGTAGGTTGGGACAGGGATGAATACGAGCAGTACTTC. Translating gives CSVVGWDRDEYEQYF.

The chain recombines TRBV28 with TRBJ2-7; no clear D. The CDR3 covers 13 residues. Trimming removed 6 bases at V and 4 bases at J, with 13 bases between. Germline V CDR1 and CDR2: MDHEN, SYDVKM. The CDR3 nucleotides are TGTGCCAGCAGCGAGACACCTCCTTACGAGCAGTACTTC. It translates to CASSETPPYEQYF.

CDR3 DNA sequence: TGTGCCAGCAGTTACGGAGGGACAGGTTCCAACGAGCAGTACTTC. Protein sequence: CASSYGGTGSNEQYF. This chain connects TRBV6-6 to TRBJ2-7; 8 positions agree with TRBD1. The V gene's germline CDR1 is MNHNY and CDR2 SVGAGI (reference sequence). CDR3 length: 15 amino acids. Unmatched junction bases numbered 8, after V lost 2 bases and J lost 5 bases.

This clonotype was seen only a few times. This sequence joins TRBV7-9 and TRBJ2-4; 7 nucleotides match TRBD1. The closer fit of TRBJ2-7 to the DNA end suggests the J call may be wrong. Germline-derived CDR1 and CDR2 are SEHNR and FQNEAQ (reference sequence). This CDR3 contains 14 residues. Written as DNA, the CDR3 is TGTGCCAGCAGCCCCCTTAGGGGGCGCCCCGAGCAGTACTTC. It specifies CASSPLRGRPEQYF.

This clonotype occurred a few times. V is TRBV6-2 or TRBV6-3 and J is TRBJ2-1, with D possibly TRBD2 on 5 matching bases. Germline assignment: CDR1 MNHEY and CDR2 SVGEGT. The CDR3 totals 16 residues. Between the trimmed V and J ends, which lost 4 bases and 4 bases, there was a span of 17 bases. In nucleotides, the CDR3 is TGTGCCAGCAGTTCTGTAGCGAAACCCCCTTACAATGAGCAGTTCTTC. This codes for CASSSVAKPPYNEQFF.

This clonotype was counted a few times. CDR3 coding DNA: TGTGCCAGCAGTGCCCCGAATAACTATGGCTACACCTTC. Its protein product is CASSAPNNYGYTF. V and J are TRBV28 and TRBJ1-2; D ambiguous. CDR1 and CDR2 from the germline V gene are MDHEN and SYDVKM. V was pared by 5 bases and J by 1 base, with 8 bases between. The CDR3 length is 13 residues.

The rearrangement joins TRBV20-1 to TRBJ1-6; possibly TRBD1 for D (5 bases). CDR3 length: 12 residues. Trimming removed 7 bases at V and 9 bases at J, with 13 bases between. Per germline, CDR1 DFQATT and CDR2 SNEGSKA (reference sequence). The CDR3 spells CSVGAISSPLHF. Written as DNA, the CDR3 is TGCAGTGTCGGGGCCATAAGTTCACCCCTCCACTTT.

The chain is built from TRBV27 and TRBJ1-5; a possible D gene is TRBD1 (6 bases). The CDR3 contains 15 residues. Trimming took off 2 bases at V and 9 bases at J, with 17 bases between the two ends. CDR1 is MNHEY and CDR2 is SMNVEV in the germline V gene (reference sequence). CDR3 sequence reads: CASSLAGRGGSPQHF. In DNA, the CDR3 is TGTGCCAGCAGTTTAGCAGGGAGGGGGGGTTCGCCCCAGCATTTT.

The V call is TRBV15, the J call TRBJ1-3; 7 bases agree with TRBD1. Germline trimming cut 5 bases from V and 9 bases from J; bases unmatched to any gene: 13. The CDR3 runs 15 residues. CDR1 LNHNV and CDR2 YYDKDF come from the germline V gene (reference sequence). The CDR3 loop is CATSAVDRVFGTIYF. CDR3 sequence (DNA): TGTGCCACCAGCGCGGTAGACAGGGTTTTTGGCACCATATATTTT.

The chain couples TRBV6-2 or TRBV6-3 to TRBJ2-3; 7 nucleotides agree with TRBD1. The CDR3 runs 15 residues. The germline V gene has CDR1 MNHEY and CDR2 SVGEGT. V was clipped by 6 bases and J by 3 bases; unmatched bases: 9. CDR3 coding DNA: TGTGCCAGCAGGCTAGGGACAGATGAGACAGATACGCAGTATTTT. This codes for CASRLGTDETDTQYF.

This clonotype was found a few times. V gene TRBV7-2 combines with J gene TRBJ2-1, with D perhaps matching TRBD1 (8 bases). Germline lookup yields CDR1 SGHTA and CDR2 FQGNSA. V was clipped by 1 base and J by 13 bases, with 23 bases between them. This CDR3 contains 16 residues. The CDR3 here is CASSLGTGRAEETQFF. The CDR3 nucleotides read TGTGCCAGCAGCTTAGGGACAGGGAGGGCCGAAGAGACCCAGTTCTTC. Variable domain in full (rest from reference TRBV7-2 and TRBJ2-1): GAGVSQSPSNKVTEKGKDVELRCDPISGHTALYWYRQSLGQGLEFLIYFQGNSAPDKSGLPSDRFSAERTGGSVSTLTIQRTQQEDSAVYLCASSLGTGRAEETQFFGPGTRLTVL.

The chain combines TRBV6-1 with TRBJ1-2, with D unclear. Trimming removed 1 base from V and 4 bases from J, with 10 bases in between. The germline gives CDR1 MNHNS, CDR2 SASEGT. This CDR3 has 14 residues. The CDR3 DNA is TGTGCCAGCAGTGAAGGGTCAGGACTCTATGGCTACACCTTC. Residues: CASSEGSGLYGYTF.

There are a few counts of this clonotype. The genes are TRBV5-1 and TRBJ2-1, with D perhaps TRBD1 or TRBD2 (5 bases each). V was cut by 4 bases and J by 7 bases, with 15 bases left in between. The CDR3 has 14 amino acids. CDR1 is SGHRS and CDR2 is YFSETQ in the germline V gene. This CDR3 reads CASSVQGVENEQFF. The CDR3, as DNA: TGCGCCAGCAGCGTCCAGGGAGTCGAGAATGAGCAGTTCTTC.

This clonotype was detected only a few times. The V gene is TRBV7-8, the J gene TRBJ2-1; 9 bases are shared with TRBD2. Trimming at V came to 5 bases and at J to 8 bases, leaving 10 bases not matched to a gene. The length of the CDR3 is 15 residues. The germline V gene has CDR1 SGHVS and CDR2 FQNEAQ. The CDR3 region is CASSPRTSEVYEQFF. Here the CDR3 DNA reads TGTGCCAGCAGCCCTAGGACTAGCGAGGTTTATGAGCAGTTCTTC.

This clonotype was seen just once. The genes are TRBV9 and TRBJ2-3; D perhaps matches TRBD2 (5 bases). Germline assignment: CDR1 SGDLS and CDR2 YYNGEE. This CDR3 has 14 residues. With 0 bases removed from V and 2 bases from J, the gap between germline ends came to 7 bases. The CDR3 loop reads CASSVVEDTDTQYF. CDR3 nucleotides: TGTGCCAGCAGCGTAGTGGAGGACACAGATACGCAGTATTTT.

This chain connects TRBV6-1 to TRBJ2-2; 8 nucleotides line up with TRBD1. This CDR3 region has 17 residues. From germline, CDR1 is MNHNS and CDR2 SASEGT. V dropped 1 base and J dropped 7; count of bases not matched to a gene: 11. CDR3 protein: CASSEDGQGRLNGELFF. The DNA for the CDR3 is TGTGCCAGCAGTGAAGACGGACAGGGTCGATTGAACGGGGAGCTGTTTTTT.

The table lists this clonotype with a few counts. V is TRBV12-3 or TRBV12-4 and J is TRBJ1-2; maybe TRBD1 (6 bases). Trimming left V 5 bases short and J 9 bases short, with 16 bases between. The CDR3 is 13 amino acids. CDR3 DNA sequence: TGTGCCAGCAGTGCGACAGGTCCCACGAGCTACACCTTC. This codes for CASSATGPTSYTF.

This clonotype was seen only a few times. This chain uses TRBV3-1 with TRBJ2-7; D may correspond to TRBD1 or TRBD2 (6 bases each). The CDR3 contains 13 residues. Germline CDR1 reads LGHDT; CDR2 reads YNNKEL (reference sequence). The V gene lost 3 bases and the J gene lost 5 bases, with 11 bases spanning the gap. CDR3 in amino acids: CASSHSGGNEQYF. The CDR3 DNA reads as TGTGCCAGCAGCCACTCCGGGGGCAACGAGCAGTACTTC.

The chain couples TRBV7-2 to TRBJ1-2; no clear D. Germline assignment: CDR1 SGHTA and CDR2 FQGNSA. V gave up 6 bases and J gave up 7 bases, with 12 bases separating them. This CDR3 has 12 residues. The CDR3 here is CASRADGSGYTF. CDR3 DNA sequence: TGTGCCAGCAGGGCCGACGGCTCTGGCTACACCTTC.

The chain has TRBV6-6 and TRBJ2-7; D may be TRBD2 (5 bases). The V end lost 5 bases, the J end lost 9 bases, and 11 bases lay between the germline ends. The V gene's germline CDR1 is MNHNY and CDR2 SVGAGI (reference sequence). The CDR3 spans 11 residues. The CDR3 loop reads CASSEGRTQYF. CDR3 nucleotides: TGTGCCAGCAGTGAGGGAAGGACGCAGTACTTC.

DNA of the CDR3: TGTGCCAGCTCGCGGGGGGCCCATGATACGCAGTATTTT. The encoded protein is CASSRGAHDTQYF. This chain links TRBV18 with TRBJ2-3; the match to TRBD2 covers 8 bases. The V gene's germline CDR1 is KGHSH and CDR2 LQKENI. V dropped 6 bases and J dropped 6; count of bases not matched to a gene: 5. The CDR3 has 13 amino acids. The whole variable domain, filled in from reference TRBV18 and TRBJ2-3, reads NAGVMQNPRHLVRRRGQEARLRCSPMKGHSHVYWYRQLPEEGLKFMVYLQKENIIDESGMPKERFSAEFPKEGPSILRIQQVVRGDSAAYFCASSRGAHDTQYFGPGTRLTVL.

The V and J genes are TRBV7-2 and TRBJ2-7, with unresolved D. The CDR3 has 15 residues. The V end was cut by 3 bases, the J end by 1 base, with 13 bases between. Germline V CDR1 and CDR2: SGHTA, FQGNSA. The CDR3 coding sequence is TGTGCCAGCAGCTTCGCGGTGACATATTCCTACGAGCAGTACTTC. It is translated as CASSFAVTYSYEQYF.

A few counts support this clonotype. The chain is built from TRBV11-2 and TRBJ2-3; D may be TRBD2 (5 bases). This CDR3 contains 17 residues. Per the germline V gene, CDR1 is SGHAT and CDR2 is FQNNGV. V was trimmed by 7 bases and J by 0 bases, leaving 20 bases between them. The CDR3 DNA follows: TGTGCCAGCACCGATTCCGAGCGGAGGCAGAGCACAGATACGCAGTATTTT. As protein: CASTDSERRQSTDTQYF. Full variable domain (rest looked up from reference TRBV11-2 and TRBJ2-3): EAGVAQSPRYKIIEKRQSVAFWCNPISGHATLYWYQQILGQGPKLLIQFQNNGVVDDSQLPKDRFSAERLKGVDSTLKIQPAKLEDSAVYLCASTDSERRQSTDTQYFGPGTRLTVL.

J is TRBJ1-6 and V is TRBV20-1; a weak D match, TRBD1 (6 bases). Between the trimmed V and J ends, which lost 0 bases and 6 bases, there was a span of 9 bases. Germline V CDR1 and CDR2: DFQATT, SNEGSKA (reference sequence). This CDR3 is 14 amino acids long. CDR3 sequence: CSARDYRANSPLHF. The CDR3 bases are TGCAGTGCTAGAGATTACAGGGCTAATTCACCCCTCCACTTT.

This clonotype has just a few counts. The chain employs TRBV6-2 or TRBV6-3 and TRBJ2-3; TRBD2 aligns across 7 bases. The CDR3 runs to 14 residues. Germline loops: CDR1 MNHEY, CDR2 SVGEGT. V shed 7 bases, J shed 4 bases, and the junction held 8 bases outside the gene matches. CDR3 loop: CASKKGLAADTQYF. CDR3 bases: TGTGCCAGCAAGAAGGGGCTAGCGGCAGATACGCAGTATTTT.

Details on this clonotype: A much more abundant neighbour one base away suggests this may be a read error. This chain links TRBV12-3 or TRBV12-4 with TRBJ2-7; 10 bases align to TRBD1. The end of the DNA aligns better with TRBJ2-5, so the J call may be wrong. The CDR3 is 14 residues long. As DNA, the CDR3 is TGTGCCAGCAATACAGACAGGGGGCGGGAGACCCAGTACTTC. Amino acid sequence: CASNTDRGRETQYF.